Below, one T cell receptor beta chain is given with its context. Its antigen is not identified. Time point: newly diagnosed, previously untreated cHL patient sample. It was PBMCs in newly diagnosed, untreated classical Hodgkin lymphoma that served as comparison. Produced via immunoSEQ multiplex PCR; TCRdb's table is partial and in-frame only. The sample holds approximately 17,000 clones; more than 80% are singletons and the top ten take 6% to 7.5%. These data belong to a study of PD-1 blockade in classical Hodgkin lymphoma. Study observations and caveats: Newly diagnosed patients reportedly trailed healthy donors in baseline TCR diversity.

The TCR originated in a human donor with classical Hodgkin lymphoma. What was sequenced was peripheral blood mononuclear cells (PBMCs).

The CDR3 protein is CASSPQSGGTEAFF. The CDR3 DNA follows: TGTGCCAGCAGCCCTCAAAGCGGGGGCACTGAAGCTTTCTTT. This chain uses TRBV7-9 with TRBJ1-1, with D tentatively TRBD1 (5 bases). The CDR3 has 14 residues. With 5 bases removed from V and 4 bases from J, the gap between germline ends came to 14 bases. Germline loops: CDR1 SEHNR, CDR2 FQNEAQ (reference sequence).